This T cell receptor (beta chain) was recorded in a study of blood T cells in healthy people across ages. Study conclusions and caveats: Naive T cell percentage showed a strong correlation with the diversity of TCR beta.

This clonotype has just a few counts. Its antigen is currently unknown. Primers used in a second PCR of about 7 to 12 cycles were a sample-barcoded 5' primer and a J-beta primer mix. A 12-random-nucleotide template-switch adaptor tagged each cDNA molecule. MiXCR, run by TCRdb on the 5' RACE reads, gives a single entry per CDR3 protein. Here the sample spans approximately 830,000 distinct CDR3 sequences, about 59% being singletons. The sequence was collected from a man aged 25-45 years in good health. Input material: blood.

The CDR3 loop reads CASSFRGRTGYTF. The CDR3 nucleotides are TGTGCCAGCAGTTTCAGGGGAAGAACTGGCTACACCTTC. The gene calls are TRBV12-3 or TRBV12-4 and TRBJ1-2; D perhaps matches TRBD1 (6 bases). The CDR3 spans 13 residues. V gave up 3 bases and J gave up 7 bases, with 12 bases separating them.